One sample yielded the 21 T cell receptor beta chains listed below, sequenced in a study of long-term antiretroviral therapy in people with HIV. Survey-level immunoSEQ v3.0 assays were run. TCRdb keeps only in-frame clones here, not all; method: immunoSEQ multiplex PCR. This sample has some 25,000 clones; about four fifths occur once, and the top ten carry approximately 5.6%. The material sequenced was unsorted PBMCs, taken 0.7 years before starting antiretroviral therapy. The receptors here all came from a man in his thirties or forties with HIV.

V gene TRBV6-5 combines with J gene TRBJ1-2; possibly TRBD1 for D (5 bases). Trimming cost V 5 bases and J 7 bases, with 17 bases left between them. Germline-derived CDR1 and CDR2 are MNHEY and SVGAGI. CDR3 length: 14 amino acids. CDR3 in amino acids: CASSIGTSSGGYTF. The CDR3 DNA sequence: TGTGCCAGCAGTATCGGGACCTCAAGTGGTGGCTACACCTTC.

The chain has TRBV11-2 and TRBJ1-1; D ambiguous. V gave up 0 bases and J gave up 3 bases, with 5 bases separating them. The CDR3 consists of 13 residues. Germline CDR1 and CDR2: SGHAT and FQNNGV. The CDR3 DNA reads TGTGCCAGCAGCTTAGATATCGACACTGAAGCTTTCTTT. Encoded protein: CASSLDIDTEAFF.

This chain links TRBV5-6 with TRBJ2-5; unclear D gene. Germline V lookup: CDR1 SGHDT, CDR2 YYEEEE. Trimming left V 4 bases short and J 5 bases short, with 12 bases between. The CDR3 extends over 13 amino acids. The CDR3: CASSMGVLETQYF. CDR3 in DNA: TGTGCCAGCAGCATGGGCGTGCTTGAGACCCAGTACTTC.

The V and J genes are TRBV29-1 and TRBJ1-1; D remains ambiguous. V was shortened by 0 bases and J by 7 bases, with 12 bases between the two germline ends. The germline CDR1 and CDR2 sequences are SQVTM and ANQGSEA. CDR3 length equals 13 residues. The CDR3 coding sequence is TGCAGCGTTGAAGAGCAAGCAGGCGTTGAAGCTTTCTTT. Its translation: CSVEEQAGVEAFF. The full variable domain, rest sourced from reference TRBV29-1 and TRBJ1-1, is SAVISQKPSRDICQRGTSLTIQCQVDSQVTMMFWYRQQPGQSLTLIATANQGSEATYESGFVIDKFPISRPNLTFSTLTVSNMSPEDSSIYLCSVEEQAGVEAFFGQGTRLTVV.

This sequence joins TRBV20-1 and TRBJ2-7; D is unclear. Trimming left V 5 bases short and J 2 bases short, with 7 bases between. CDR1 DFQATT and CDR2 SNEGSKA come from the germline V gene (reference sequence). The CDR3 extends over 11 amino acids. The CDR3 DNA reads as TGCAGTGCTGCTGCCCCCTACGAGCAGTACTTC. Translating gives CSAAAPYEQYF.

The V and J genes are TRBV6-1 and TRBJ2-7, with D tentatively TRBD2 (6 bases). CDR3 size: 15 residues. Germline loops: CDR1 MNHNS, CDR2 SASEGT. V lost 1 base, J lost 7 bases, and 17 bases lay in between. The CDR3 reads CASSEVGTWPREQYF. In DNA form, the CDR3 reads TGTGCCAGCAGTGAAGTTGGGACTTGGCCACGGGAGCAGTACTTC.

The chain employs TRBV29-1 and TRBJ2-7, with TRBD1 matching 7 bases. CDR1 is SQVTM and CDR2 is ANQGSEA in the germline V gene. The CDR3 consists of 14 residues. Unmatched junction bases numbered 7, after V lost 1 base and J lost 4 bases. The CDR3 nucleotides read TGCAGCGTTGAAGTCCGACAGGGTGGGTACGAGCAGTACTTC. This codes for CSVEVRQGGYEQYF.

The chain recombines TRBV29-1 with TRBJ1-1, with D perhaps TRBD1 (6 bases). The CDR3 runs to 13 residues. V was trimmed by 4 bases and J by 3 bases, leaving 12 bases between them. Per the germline V gene, CDR1 is SQVTM and CDR2 is ANQGSEA. The CDR3 DNA reads as TGCAGCGTTGGGAGGGGGAGGGACACTGAAGCTTTCTTT. This translates into CSVGRGRDTEAFF.

The gene calls are TRBV30 and TRBJ1-4; D remains ambiguous. V was shortened by 1 base and J by 2 bases, with 11 bases between the two germline ends. Germline V CDR1 and CDR2: GTSNPN, SVGIG (reference sequence). This CDR3 spans 15 amino acids. In DNA, the CDR3 is TGTGCCTGGAGTGCCAAACTAGGGACTAATGAAAAACTGTTTTTT. It encodes CAWSAKLGTNEKLFF.

V gene TRBV30 combines with J gene TRBJ1-4; D gene unclear. The CDR3 covers 14 residues. Germline V CDR1 and CDR2: GTSNPN, SVGIG (reference sequence). V lost 0 bases and J lost 6, with 11 bases in between. This CDR3 is CAWSVWRGYEKLFF. The CDR3, as DNA: TGTGCCTGGAGTGTTTGGCGTGGCTATGAAAAACTGTTTTTT.

This clone is large in the sample. This sequence joins TRBV7-3 and TRBJ2-1, with D perhaps matching TRBD1 (7 bases). The ends were cut back, 5 bases at V and 2 bases at J, with 13 bases in the middle. Germline values: CDR1 SGHTA, CDR2 FQGTGA. CDR3 length: 15 residues. CDR3 nucleotides: TGTGCCAGCAGCCGGGGGACAGACCCCTACAATGAGCAGTTCTTC. Translating gives CASSRGTDPYNEQFF.

V usage is TRBV6-1 and J usage is TRBJ1-3; D remains unclear. This CDR3 has 14 amino acids. V was pared by 4 bases and J by 0 bases, with 7 bases between. Germline lookup yields CDR1 MNHNS and CDR2 SASEGT. Written as DNA, the CDR3 is TGTGCCAGCAGTGCCGGGTACTCTGGAAACACCATATATTTT. Its protein product is CASSAGYSGNTIYF.

The chain carries TRBV2 and TRBJ1-6; D unresolved. V lost 6 bases and J lost 7, with 4 bases in between. CDR1 is SNHLY, CDR2 FYNNEI, per germline. This CDR3 has 11 amino acids. Written as DNA, the CDR3 is TGTGCCAGCAGGCAAAATTCACCCCTCCACTTT. It yields the protein CASRQNSPLHF. The full variable domain, in which reference TRBV2 and TRBJ1-6 provide the parts outside the CDR3, is EPEVTQTPSHQVTQMGQEVILRCVPISNHLYFYWYRQILGQKVEFLVSFYNNEISEKSEIFDDQFSVERPDGSNFTLKIRSTKLEDSAMYFCASRQNSPLHFGNGTRLTVT.

The chain is built from TRBV9 and TRBJ2-3, with 15 bases matching TRBD2. The CDR3 is made up of 17 amino acids. The V gene end was trimmed by 4 bases and the J gene end by 5 bases; junction bases not matched to a gene: 8. In germline, CDR1 is SGDLS, CDR2 YYNGEE. CDR3 residues: CASSPPVGLAGGDTQYF. CDR3 nucleotides: TGTGCCAGCAGCCCACCCGTGGGACTAGCGGGAGGAGATACGCAGTATTTT.

The V call is TRBV5-1, the J call TRBJ2-1; 12 nucleotides align to TRBD2. Trimming took 0 bases from V and 2 from J; bases not matched to a gene: 6. CDR3 length: 18 amino acids. Per germline, CDR1 SGHRS and CDR2 YFSETQ. CDR3 amino acids: CASSLGSSGGVAYNEQFF. The CDR3 nucleotides are TGCGCCAGCAGCTTGGGGTCTAGCGGGGGGGTAGCCTACAATGAGCAGTTCTTC.

The CDR3 bases are TGTGCCAGCAGCCCCGGACAGTCCACCGGGGAGCTGTTTTTT. It is translated as CASSPGQSTGELFF. The chain employs TRBV7-2 and TRBJ2-2; tentative D call: TRBD1 (6 bases). CDR3 length: 14 amino acids. The ends were cut back, 5 bases at V and 4 bases at J, with 11 bases in the middle. Germline V gene data show CDR1 as SGHTA and CDR2 as FQGNSA.

The chain joins TRBV7-8 to TRBJ1-2; D is unclear. Germline CDR1 is SGHVS and CDR2 is FQNEAQ. The V gene lost 1 base and the J gene lost 0 bases, with 12 bases spanning the gap. The CDR3 sequence is 16 residues long. As DNA, the CDR3 is TGTGCCAGCAGCTTAGGCGGTAGACTCGCTAACTATGGCTACACCTTC. Protein: CASSLGGRLANYGYTF.

The V gene is TRBV12-1, the J gene TRBJ1-1. TRBV12-1 is an annotated pseudogene. The CDR3 loop spans 15 amino acids. The CDR3 nucleotides read TGTGCCAGCAGCTCGGTGGGGGGCAAACTAACTGAAGCTTTCTTT. As protein: CASSSVGGKLTEAFF.

The chain has TRBV5-5 and TRBJ2-7; perhaps TRBD2 as D (5 bases). The CDR3 totals 12 residues. Germline CDR1 is SGHKS and CDR2 is YYEKEE (reference sequence). Trimming stripped 2 bases from V and 3 bases from J, with 6 bases between. CDR3 in amino acids: CASSFTSYEQYF. CDR3 nucleotides: TGTGCCAGCAGCTTCACTAGCTACGAGCAGTACTTC.

In this sample, this clone turned up once. This rearrangement joins TRBV5-6 to TRBJ1-2; 8 bases match TRBD1. Germline V gene data show CDR1 as SGHDT and CDR2 as YYEEEE. CDR3 length: 13 amino acids. The V and J ends lost 5 bases and 8 bases, in that order; junction bases with no gene match: 8. The CDR3 is CASRLQGAGGYTF. The DNA for the CDR3 is TGTGCCAGCAGACTCCAGGGGGCCGGAGGCTACACCTTC.

The chain recombines TRBV2 with TRBJ1-5, with D possibly being TRBD1 (6 bases). V dropped 4 bases and J dropped 2 bases, with 9 bases sitting between them. The germline V gene has CDR1 SNHLY and CDR2 FYNNEI. This CDR3 has 14 residues. CDR3 sequence reads: CASSGRQGNQPQHF. CDR3 in DNA: TGTGCCAGCAGTGGTCGACAGGGCAATCAGCCCCAGCATTTT. The whole variable domain, remainder taken from reference TRBV2 and TRBJ1-5, is EPEVTQTPSHQVTQMGQEVILRCVPISNHLYFYWYRQILGQKVEFLVSFYNNEISEKSEIFDDQFSVERPDGSNFTLKIRSTKLEDSAMYFCASSGRQGNQPQHFGDGTRLSIL.